One and the same sample provided the 29 T cell receptor beta chains below, sequenced in a study of T cell changes during pregnancy in multiple sclerosis. Here immunoSEQ multiplex PCR was the method, and the copy in TCRdb shows in-frame clones only, minus some. Of about 59,000 clones listed, approximately 93% are singletons. Sequenced material: CD8+ T cells from peripheral blood mononuclear cells, taken in the third trimester of pregnancy. The source is a female donor with multiple sclerosis, enrolled in a pregnancy study.

This clone was counted between two and nine times. The genes are TRBV4-1 and TRBJ1-2; D is uncertain. The CDR3 extends over 13 amino acids. V was shortened by 0 bases and J by 9 bases, with 11 bases between the two germline ends. Germline V gives CDR1 MGHRA, CDR2 YSYEKL. The CDR3 sequence is CASSQDYPRCYTF. CDR3 nucleotide sequence: TGCGCCAGCAGCCAAGATTACCCCCGGTGCTACACCTTC.

The chain joins TRBV19 to TRBJ1-1; weak D call: TRBD1 (6 bases). This CDR3 region has 12 residues. Deletions cut 6 bases from V and 1 base from J, with 6 bases between. Germline V gene lookup returns CDR1 LNHDA and CDR2 SQIVND (reference sequence). CDR3 sequence reads: CASRTGNTEAFF. The CDR3 DNA is TGTGCCAGTAGGACAGGGAACACTGAAGCTTTCTTT.

The gene calls are TRBV27 and TRBJ2-1; 14 nucleotides agree with TRBD2. Trimming cost V 3 bases and J 9 bases; bases outside gene matches: 7. The CDR3 length is 16 residues. Looked up from germline, CDR1 is MNHEY and CDR2 is SMNVEV (reference sequence). Here the CDR3 DNA reads TGTGCCAGCAGTTTCCTTGGGACTAGCGGGAGCCCTGAGCAGTTCTTC. It specifies CASSFLGTSGSPEQFF.

For the CDR3, the DNA is TGTGCTAGTGGTTATGGACTAGCACGCGGTGAGACCCAGTACTTC. Translating gives CASGYGLARGETQYF. The chain recombines TRBV12-5 with TRBJ2-5; 8 nucleotides align to TRBD2. The V and J ends lost 4 bases and 5 bases, in that order; junction bases with no gene match: 9. The CDR3 has 15 amino acids. The germline V gene has CDR1 LGHNT and CDR2 FRNRAP.

J is TRBJ1-5 and V is TRBV27; D is possibly TRBD1 (6 bases). This CDR3 is built from 16 residues. Deletions cut 6 bases from V and 1 base from J, with 16 bases between. Germline V lookup: CDR1 MNHEY, CDR2 SMNVEV (reference sequence). The CDR3 DNA is TGTGCCAGCAGGACATCTGGCCAGGGGAGCAATCAGCCCCAGCATTTT. Amino acids: CASRTSGQGSNQPQHF.

The CDR3 sequence is CASSTGGYHGYTF. CDR3 bases: TGTGCCAGTAGTACAGGGGGCTACCATGGCTACACCTTC. The chain links TRBV19 to TRBJ1-2; 8 bases fit TRBD1. Germline V CDR1 and CDR2: LNHDA, SQIVND (reference sequence). This CDR3 contains 13 residues. V trimming: 4 bases; J trimming: 6 bases; junction bases outside the gene matches: 4. Drawing the rest from reference TRBV19 and TRBJ1-2, the complete variable domain is DGGITQSPKYLFRKEGQNVTLSCEQNLNHDAMYWYRQDPGQGLRLIYYSQIVNDFQKGDIAEGYSVSREKKESFPLTVTSAQKNPTAFYLCASSTGGYHGYTFGSGTRLTVV.

The CDR3 here is CASRPDSGVAHNEQFF. CDR3 in DNA: TGTGCCAGCAGGCCGGATAGCGGGGTGGCCCACAATGAGCAGTTCTTC. J is TRBJ2-1 and V is TRBV5-4; 8 bases align to TRBD2. Germline V gives CDR1 SGHNT, CDR2 YYREEE (reference sequence). V trimming: 5 bases; J trimming: 5 bases; junction bases outside the gene matches: 12. The CDR3 sequence is 16 residues long.

This rearrangement joins TRBV6-5 to TRBJ2-3; 7 bases fit TRBD2. The V gene's germline CDR1 is MNHEY and CDR2 SVGAGI. This CDR3 contains 15 residues. The V gene end was trimmed by 5 bases and the J gene end by 0 bases; junction bases not matched to a gene: 5. CDR3 region: CASSPYSGSTDTQYF. In DNA, the CDR3 is TGTGCCAGCAGTCCGTATAGCGGGAGCACAGATACGCAGTATTTT.

The CDR3 sequence: CASSPGQGTATEAFF. In DNA, the CDR3 is TGCGCCAGCAGCCCCGGACAGGGCACCGCCACTGAAGCTTTCTTT. The V gene is TRBV4-1, the J gene TRBJ1-1, with 8 bases identical to TRBD1. Germline CDR1 and CDR2: MGHRA and YSYEKL. This CDR3 spans 15 amino acids. The J segment lost 4 bases and the V segment lost 4 bases, leaving 8 bases of the junction unmatched.

In this sample, this clone turned up once. V and J are TRBV23-1 and TRBJ1-2; D gene uncertain. TRBV23-1 is known as an ORF, though its function is uncertain. The V end lost 4 bases, the J end lost 0 bases, and 9 bases lay between the germline ends. This CDR3 has 14 residues. DNA for the CDR3: TGCGCCAGCAGTCTACCAGGATCTAACTATGGCTACACCTTC. This sequence encodes CASSLPGSNYGYTF.

The chain recombines TRBV19 with TRBJ2-7, with no clear D. Trimming pared 3 bases from V and 5 bases from J, leaving 11 bases between. Per the germline V gene, CDR1 is LNHDA and CDR2 is SQIVND (reference sequence). This CDR3 has 13 residues. CDR3 region: CASSILGTDEQYF. Here the CDR3 DNA reads TGTGCCAGTAGTATCCTAGGCACGGACGAGCAGTACTTC. The full variable domain, its missing parts supplied by reference TRBV19 and TRBJ2-7, is DGGITQSPKYLFRKEGQNVTLSCEQNLNHDAMYWYRQDPGQGLRLIYYSQIVNDFQKGDIAEGYSVSREKKESFPLTVTSAQKNPTAFYLCASSILGTDEQYFGPGTRLTVT.

This clone has just one count. The chain couples TRBV19 to TRBJ2-7; 8 nucleotides match TRBD1. This CDR3 region has 15 residues. Trimming cost V 3 bases and J 3 bases; bases outside gene matches: 7. Germline CDR1 LNHDA, CDR2 SQIVND (reference sequence). The CDR3 region is CASSMSGTGFYEQYF. CDR3 bases: TGTGCCAGTAGTATGTCCGGGACAGGCTTCTACGAGCAGTACTTC.

The chain is built from TRBV5-1 and TRBJ2-4, with TRBD1 matching 7 bases. V gave up 0 bases and J gave up 9 bases; unmatched junction bases: 6. Germline CDR1 is SGHRS and CDR2 is YFSETQ. This CDR3 spans 14 amino acids. The CDR3 DNA sequence: TGCGCCAGCAGCTTGGACAGGGGTGAAAGCATTCAGTACTTC. It is translated as CASSLDRGESIQYF.

The chain employs TRBV4-3 and TRBJ1-2, with D possibly being TRBD1 (6 bases). The V end was cut by 0 bases, the J end by 6 bases, with 11 bases between. The CDR3 is 14 residues long. Germline V gene data show CDR1 as LGHNA and CDR2 as YSLEER. CDR3 coding DNA: TGCGCCAGCAGCCAAGATTACGCAGGGGATGGCTACACCTTC. It is translated as CASSQDYAGDGYTF.

The chain uses TRBV19 and TRBJ2-7; weak D call: TRBD1 (5 bases). Germline CDR1 reads LNHDA; CDR2 reads SQIVND (reference sequence). The CDR3 runs to 14 residues. Trimming pared 3 bases from V and 1 base from J, leaving 10 bases between. DNA of the CDR3: TGTGCCAGTAGTATGGGCTCAGGGTCCTACGAGCAGTACTTC. Amino acid sequence: CASSMGSGSYEQYF.

The chain employs TRBV7-8 and TRBJ2-3, with 7 positions matching TRBD2. There are 15 residues in the CDR3. Germline CDR1 SGHVS, CDR2 FQNEAQ. V shed 6 bases and J 0 bases; nucleotides not matched to a gene: 6. The CDR3: CASRPSGSSTDTQYF. The CDR3 region has the DNA TGTGCCAGCAGACCTAGCGGTTCTAGCACAGATACGCAGTATTTT. Full variable domain (rest looked up from reference TRBV7-8 and TRBJ2-3): GAGVSQSPRYKVAKRGQDVALRCDPISGHVSLFWYQQALGQGPEFLTYFQNEAQLDKSGLPSDRFFAERPEGSVSTLKIQRTQQEDSAVYLCASRPSGSSTDTQYFGPGTRLTVL.

This chain uses TRBV5-1 with TRBJ2-1; 12 positions agree with TRBD2. Trimming took 2 bases from V and 3 from J; bases not matched to a gene: 12. This CDR3 is 19 amino acids long. Germline CDR1 is SGHRS and CDR2 is YFSETQ. CDR3 DNA: TGCGCCAGCAGCTTTTCGGGCGGACTAGCGGGAACATACTACAATGAGCAGTTCTTC. It encodes CASSFSGGLAGTYYNEQFF.

This chain connects TRBV7-9 to TRBJ2-4; 9 nucleotides line up with TRBD2. Germline CDR1 is SEHNR and CDR2 is FQNEAQ (reference sequence). Unmatched junction bases numbered 14, after V lost 4 bases and J lost 1 base. There are 19 residues in the CDR3. The CDR3 loop is CASSWGLANSGLAKNIQYF. The CDR3 region has the DNA TGTGCCAGCAGCTGGGGACTAGCTAACTCGGGGTTGGCCAAAAACATTCAGTACTTC. The complete variable domain, with remaining parts taken from reference TRBV7-9 and TRBJ2-4, reads DTGVSQNPRHKITKRGQNVTFRCDPISEHNRLYWYRQTLGQGPEFLTYFQNEAQLEKSRLLSDRFSAERPKGSFSTLEIQRTEQGDSAMYLCASSWGLANSGLAKNIQYFGAGTRLSVL.

The chain joins TRBV13 to TRBJ2-7, with 7 nucleotides matching TRBD1. Per the germline V gene, CDR1 is PRHDT and CDR2 is FYEKMQ (reference sequence). This CDR3 is 16 amino acids long. V was clipped by 8 bases and J by 0 bases; unmatched bases: 13. The CDR3 region has the DNA TGTGCCAGCCTCGATTCTCAACAGGGGAGCTCCTACGAGCAGTACTTC. Amino acid sequence: CASLDSQQGSSYEQYF.

This chain connects TRBV7-9 to TRBJ2-7; TRBD2 matches at 14 bases. Germline assignment: CDR1 SEHNR and CDR2 FQNEAQ (reference sequence). Trimming took 5 bases from V and 6 from J; bases not matched to a gene: 6. The CDR3 consists of 15 residues. The DNA for the CDR3 is TGTGCCAGCAGCCCTAGGACTAGCGGGAGGTTCGAGCAGTACTTC. It specifies CASSPRTSGRFEQYF.

The chain has TRBV18 and TRBJ1-2, with TRBD1 as a possible D gene (6 bases). This CDR3 region has 13 residues. Germline values: CDR1 KGHSH, CDR2 LQKENI. Trimming left V 5 bases short and J 4 bases short, with 11 bases between. The CDR3: CASSSDSSYGYTF. The CDR3 DNA sequence: TGTGCCAGCTCATCGGACAGCAGCTATGGCTACACCTTC.

The rearrangement uses TRBV19 and TRBJ1-1; D remains unclear. Germline CDR1 LNHDA, CDR2 SQIVND (reference sequence). The CDR3 sequence is 11 residues long. Trimming pared 3 bases from V and 6 bases from J, leaving 5 bases between. CDR3: CASSIRAEAFF. The CDR3 nucleotides are TGTGCCAGTAGTATTCGGGCTGAAGCTTTCTTT.

This chain links TRBV7-2 with TRBJ2-7; the D gene is possibly TRBD2 (7 bases). Germline loops: CDR1 SGHTA, CDR2 FQGNSA. The CDR3 length is 14 residues. V lost 1 base and J 6 bases, leaving 13 bases between the germline ends. The CDR3, as DNA: TGTGCCAGCAGCTTAGGGGCGGGGGCAGGCGAGCAGTACTTC. Translation gives CASSLGAGAGEQYF.

The J gene is TRBJ2-7, the V gene TRBV27, with D tentatively TRBD1 (8 bases). CDR3 length: 18 amino acids. V was clipped by 6 bases and J by 3 bases, with 27 bases between them. In germline, CDR1 is MNHEY, CDR2 SMNVEV (reference sequence). In DNA form, the CDR3 reads TGTGCCAGCAGGGAATCCGGGACAGGCGCCCCGGGGGGCTACGAGCAGTACTTC. Amino acid sequence: CASRESGTGAPGGYEQYF.

The chain links TRBV6-5 to TRBJ1-2, with 7 bases matching TRBD1. CDR3 size: 14 residues. V lost 5 bases and J lost 3; bases outside the gene matches: 6. The germline gives CDR1 MNHEY, CDR2 SVGAGI. The CDR3 DNA reads TGTGCCAGCAGTACGACAGGGTGGGACTATGGCTACACCTTC. Translation: CASSTTGWDYGYTF.

The chain combines TRBV27 with TRBJ1-5; 9 bases are shared with TRBD1. The trim removed 5 bases at V and 7 bases at J, leaving 12 bases unmatched. Germline CDR1 MNHEY, CDR2 SMNVEV (reference sequence). The CDR3 is 16 amino acids. The CDR3 reads CASSHSRTGARQPQHF. Written as DNA, the CDR3 is TGTGCCAGCAGTCACTCCCGGACAGGGGCACGCCAGCCCCAGCATTTT.

This sequence joins TRBV27 and TRBJ2-3, with a possible D match to TRBD2 (6 bases). V lost 6 bases, J lost 6 bases, and 16 bases lay in between. The CDR3 totals 14 residues. The germline gives CDR1 MNHEY, CDR2 SMNVEV (reference sequence). CDR3 nucleotides: TGTGCCAGCAGCCACGGGGGACGCGGGGATACGCAGTATTTT. As protein: CASSHGGRGDTQYF.

The chain joins TRBV7-9 to TRBJ2-7; unclear D gene. This CDR3 is built from 13 residues. Trimming shortened V by 3 bases and J by 2 bases, and 8 bases separated the two germline ends. Germline values: CDR1 SEHNR, CDR2 FQNEAQ (reference sequence). Here the CDR3 DNA reads TGTGCCAGCAGCTTTGGGCAGGCCTACGAGCAGTACTTC. Protein: CASSFGQAYEQYF. Variable domain in full (rest from reference TRBV7-9 and TRBJ2-7): DTGVSQNPRHKITKRGQNVTFRCDPISEHNRLYWYRQTLGQGPEFLTYFQNEAQLEKSRLLSDRFSAERPKGSFSTLEIQRTEQGDSAMYLCASSFGQAYEQYFGPGTRLTVT.

This clone was observed once. The gene calls are TRBV6-4 and TRBJ2-1; the match to TRBD2 covers 11 bases. The CDR3 consists of 17 residues. Germline CDR1 reads MRHNA; CDR2 reads SNTAGT. Trimming cost V 5 bases and J 2 bases; bases outside gene matches: 8. The chain's CDR3 is CASSPLAGEAPYNEQFF. The DNA of the CDR3 is TGTGCCAGCAGTCCACTAGCGGGAGAGGCTCCCTACAATGAGCAGTTCTTC.